The source of this T cell receptor (beta chain) is a study of OX40 agonist ivuxolimab in advanced cancers. As for the study in general: Age averaged around 60 years (range 23 to 79), and 82.7% were male.

V lost 8 bases, J lost 8 bases, and 15 bases lay in between. Per germline, CDR1 SQVTM and CDR2 ANQGSEA. The CDR3 has 11 amino acids. Assay used: immunoSEQ multiplex PCR; TCRdb lists only in-frame clones, some missing. The profile shows approximately 64,000 clones, 70% to 90% of them singletons. The sequencing used CD4+ or CD8+ T cells sorted from blood, collected in a trial of the OX40 agonist ivuxolimab. The clonotype was recovered from an adult with an advanced solid tumor such as melanoma, head and neck, liver or kidney cancer. The V call is TRBV29-1, the J call TRBJ1-2, with a weak D call TRBD1 (5 bases). CDR3 amino acids: CSTMLGRGYTF. CDR3 coding DNA: TGCAGCACAATGCTGGGGCGGGGCTACACCTTC.